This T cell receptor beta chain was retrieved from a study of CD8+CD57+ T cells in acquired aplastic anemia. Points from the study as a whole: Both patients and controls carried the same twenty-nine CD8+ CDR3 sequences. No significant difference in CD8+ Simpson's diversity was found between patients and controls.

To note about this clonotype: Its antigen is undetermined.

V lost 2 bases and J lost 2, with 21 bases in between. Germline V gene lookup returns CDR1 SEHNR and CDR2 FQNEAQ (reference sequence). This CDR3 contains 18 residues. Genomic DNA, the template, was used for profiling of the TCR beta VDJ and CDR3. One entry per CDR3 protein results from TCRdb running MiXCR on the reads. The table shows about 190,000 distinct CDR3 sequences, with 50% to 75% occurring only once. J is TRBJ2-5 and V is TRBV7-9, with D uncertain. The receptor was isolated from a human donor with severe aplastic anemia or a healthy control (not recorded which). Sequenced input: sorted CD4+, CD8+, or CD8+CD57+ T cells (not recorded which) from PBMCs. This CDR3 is CASSLTSSNPGAQETQYF. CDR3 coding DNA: TGTGCCAGCAGCTTAACCTCCAGCAACCCCGGAGCACAAGAGACCCAGTACTTC.